The 17 T cell receptor beta chains given below trace back to one sample, sequenced in a study of vaccination effects on CD4 cells after COVID-19. These TCRs are of unknown antigen specificity. Generated by immunoSEQ multiplex PCR, the TCRdb table keeps only in-frame clones and is missing some. The profile shows 15,000 to 20,000 clones, about 80% of them singletons. Prior to sequencing, the ViraFEST assay stimulated PBMC with viral peptide pools, which expanded the antigen-specific CD4+ T cells. Scientists isolated CD4+ T cells after an approximately ten-day culture period ended. Infection dated between March and December 2020, before the Alpha, Beta and Delta variants reached the United States. All participants had two doses of either the BNT162b2 or mRNA-1273 vaccine. The material sequenced was CD4+ T cells from PBMCs cultured with SARS-CoV-2 spike peptides, taken after COVID-19 vaccination. The source of these receptors is a human donor who had a prior SARS-CoV-2 infection.

V usage is TRBV4-1 and J usage is TRBJ2-5, with D uncertain. The CDR3 loop spans 15 amino acids. The germline V gene encodes CDR1 MGHRA and CDR2 YSYEKL. V was pared by 0 bases and J by 3 bases, with 11 bases between. The CDR3 reads CASSQDEARKETQYF. The CDR3 coding sequence is TGCGCCAGCAGCCAAGACGAAGCGCGGAAAGAGACCCAGTACTTC.

The chain joins TRBV5-1 to TRBJ1-6; no reliable D call. V was trimmed by 7 bases and J by 6 bases, leaving 17 bases between them. Germline lookup yields CDR1 SGHRS and CDR2 YFSETQ. CDR3 length equals 15 residues. The CDR3 sequence is CASGLDNSRNSPLHF. CDR3 DNA sequence: TGCGCCAGCGGGCTGGATAATTCCCGTAATTCACCCCTCCACTTT.

This rearrangement joins TRBV15 to TRBJ2-7; a possible D gene is TRBD1 (6 bases). V lost 4 bases to trimming and J lost 5 bases, with 18 bases between them. CDR1 is LNHNV and CDR2 is YYDKDF in the germline V gene (reference sequence). The CDR3 has 15 amino acids. CDR3 sequence: CATSKTPGHSNEQYF. In DNA, the CDR3 is TGTGCCACCAGCAAGACCCCGGGACATAGCAACGAGCAGTACTTC.

The chain employs TRBV19 and TRBJ2-3, with D possibly being TRBD1 (6 bases). This CDR3 spans 13 amino acids. CDR1 is LNHDA, CDR2 SQIVND, per germline (reference sequence). V shed 4 bases and J shed 1 base, with 6 bases lying between them. In nucleotides, the CDR3 is TGTGCCAGTAGTAGACAGGGCACAGATACGCAGTATTTT. It codes for CASSRQGTDTQYF. Using reference TRBV19 and TRBJ2-3 for the parts outside the CDR3, the full variable domain is DGGITQSPKYLFRKEGQNVTLSCEQNLNHDAMYWYRQDPGQGLRLIYYSQIVNDFQKGDIAEGYSVSREKKESFPLTVTSAQKNPTAFYLCASSRQGTDTQYFGPGTRLTVL.

CDR3 region: CASSTGQGQHGYTF. The DNA for the CDR3 is TGTGCCAGCAGCACGGGACAGGGACAACATGGCTACACCTTC. V usage is TRBV7-9 and J usage is TRBJ1-2; 9 bases agree with TRBD1. V trimming: 5 bases; J trimming: 6 bases; junction bases outside the gene matches: 7. Germline values: CDR1 SEHNR, CDR2 FQNEAQ (reference sequence). The CDR3 consists of 14 residues.

This rearrangement joins TRBV27 to TRBJ2-1; TRBD2 matches 14 bases. J was trimmed by 8 bases and V by 5 bases; bases with no gene match: 11. Germline V gene lookup returns CDR1 MNHEY and CDR2 SMNVEV (reference sequence). The CDR3 is 17 residues long. The CDR3 coding sequence is TGTGCCAGCAGTCTGGGGGGACTAGCGGGAGTTTTTGATGAGCAGTTCTTC. Translating it yields CASSLGGLAGVFDEQFF.

The genes are TRBV7-2 and TRBJ2-3, with TRBD2 identical over 10 bases. Germline V gene data show CDR1 as SGHTA and CDR2 as FQGNSA. The J segment lost 0 bases and the V segment lost 0 bases, leaving 6 bases of the junction unmatched. The CDR3 consists of 18 residues. The CDR3 DNA is TGTGCCAGCAGCTTAGCCCTACTAGCGGGACTTAGCACAGATACGCAGTATTTT. This encodes CASSLALLAGLSTDTQYF.

This chain connects TRBV7-8 to TRBJ1-5, with D possibly being TRBD1 (5 bases). The CDR3 has 13 amino acids. V lost 8 bases and J lost 3, with 11 bases in between. Germline CDR1 and CDR2: SGHVS and FQNEAQ. This CDR3 reads CASSDSFNQPQHF. CDR3 nucleotides: TGTGCCAGCTCTGACAGCTTCAATCAGCCCCAGCATTTT.

The chain couples TRBV9 to TRBJ2-5, with D possibly matching TRBD1 (5 bases). The CDR3 spans 14 residues. Deletions cut 3 bases from V and 5 bases from J, with 14 bases between. Germline CDR1 is SGDLS and CDR2 is YYNGEE. This CDR3 reads CASSANPSGETQYF. CDR3 in DNA: TGTGCCAGCAGCGCCAATCCGTCAGGGGAGACCCAGTACTTC.

The chain recombines TRBV4-2 with TRBJ1-2, with D possibly TRBD1 on 6 matching bases. Trimming took off 0 bases at V and 6 bases at J, with 23 bases between the two ends. The CDR3 is 18 amino acids. The germline CDR1 and CDR2 sequences are LGHNA and YNFKEQ. DNA for the CDR3: TGTGCCAGCAGCCAAGAAGGGGTTTTGGCTCCAGGGGCCAATGGCTACACCTTC. Its translation is CASSQEGVLAPGANGYTF.

This clone was observed a handful of times. CDR3 loop: CASSPRTSGLGETQYF. The CDR3 DNA sequence: TGTGCCAGCTCACCCCGGACTAGCGGGCTTGGGGAGACCCAGTACTTC. The chain employs TRBV18 and TRBJ2-5; 11 bases align to TRBD2. In germline, CDR1 is KGHSH, CDR2 LQKENI. V was pared by 3 bases and J by 5 bases, with 8 bases of the junction left unmatched. This CDR3 is 16 amino acids long. Combining the CDR3 with reference TRBV18 and TRBJ2-5 gives the whole variable domain NAGVMQNPRHLVRRRGQEARLRCSPMKGHSHVYWYRQLPEEGLKFMVYLQKENIIDESGMPKERFSAEFPKEGPSILRIQQVVRGDSAAYFCASSPRTSGLGETQYFGPGTRLLVL.

The chain carries TRBV19 and TRBJ2-6, with TRBD1 matching over 12 bases. V trimming: 7 bases; J trimming: 1 base; junction bases outside the gene matches: 5. The length of the CDR3 is 17 residues. Germline loops: CDR1 LNHDA, CDR2 SQIVND (reference sequence). The CDR3 loop reads CASTPGQGASGANVLTF. The CDR3 nucleotides read TGTGCCAGTACCCCGGGACAGGGGGCGTCTGGGGCCAACGTCCTGACTTTC.

The J gene is TRBJ2-1, the V gene TRBV7-8, with D possibly TRBD1 on 6 matching bases. V was cut by 5 bases and J by 2 bases, with 10 bases left in between. Germline CDR1 is SGHVS and CDR2 is FQNEAQ. The CDR3 totals 14 residues. CDR3: CASSQDRTYNEQFF. CDR3 coding DNA: TGTGCCAGCAGCCAGGACAGAACCTACAATGAGCAGTTCTTC.

This clone has a handful of counts. The chain is built from TRBV2 and TRBJ2-1; D is uncertain. The CDR3 runs to 15 residues. Deletions cut 6 bases from V and 5 bases from J, with 17 bases between. CDR1 SNHLY and CDR2 FYNNEI come from the germline V gene. CDR3 sequence reads: CASREMGSQNNEQFF. CDR3 sequence (DNA): TGTGCCAGCAGGGAAATGGGTTCACAAAACAATGAGCAGTTCTTC.

This clone has just a few counts. The chain is built from TRBV6-5 and TRBJ1-1, with a weak D call TRBD1 (5 bases). V was clipped by 5 bases and J by 3 bases, with 16 bases between them. Germline values: CDR1 MNHEY, CDR2 SVGAGI. This CDR3 has 15 amino acids. CDR3 residues: CASSLGPLGDTEAFF. CDR3 in DNA: TGTGCCAGCAGTCTCGGTCCCCTGGGGGACACTGAAGCTTTCTTT.

The rearrangement links TRBV27 to TRBJ2-1; possible D gene TRBD1, 7 bases. From germline, CDR1 is MNHEY and CDR2 SMNVEV (reference sequence). This CDR3 region has 17 residues. V lost 5 bases to trimming and J lost 0 bases, with 17 bases between them. The CDR3, as DNA: TGTGCCAGCAGTATCTACTCAGGGGGGAGCTCCTACAATGAGCAGTTCTTC. It yields the protein CASSIYSGGSSYNEQFF.

The chain has TRBV19 and TRBJ2-2; a possible D gene is TRBD2 (5 bases). V lost 7 bases, J lost 4 bases, and 16 bases lay in between. CDR1 is LNHDA, CDR2 SQIVND, per germline (reference sequence). The CDR3 totals 15 residues. As DNA, the CDR3 is TGTGCCAGTACCAAAGGGAGCGAACCCACCGGGGAGCTGTTTTTT. As protein: CASTKGSEPTGELFF.